This TCR beta chain comes out of a study of cytomegalovirus exposure and HLA in healthy donors. Study findings and constraints: In a later analysis, TCR association rates varied by HLA locus: DRB1 most, HLA-C fewest. A later analysis linked a missense variant in DCLRE1C to the trimming of TCR beta V and J genes. A previous analysis found most TCR beta V segments productive roughly 87% or roughly 30% of the time.

Researchers ran the PCR with 60 Vbeta and 13 Jbeta primers. Libraries were prepared by immunoSEQ multiplex PCR; TCRdb keeps only in-frame clonotypes and omits some of them. The sample holds more than 85,000 clones, about two thirds seen once. Notes on this clone: Its antigen remains unidentified.

The junction had 10 bases not matched to a gene; V was cut back by 4 bases and J by 3 bases. This CDR3 has 16 residues. Germline V gene sequence: CDR1 SGHNT, CDR2 YYREEE (reference sequence). The origin of this receptor is a woman between 45 and 65 years old in good health and CMV-seropositive. The chain is built from TRBV5-4 and TRBJ2-4; the match to TRBD1 covers 7 bases. The sample consisted of PBMCs. Here the CDR3 reads CASSGGQEIIKNIQYF. In nucleotides, the CDR3 is TGTGCCAGCAGCGGTGGACAGGAGATAATCAAAAACATTCAGTACTTC. The full variable domain, completed using reference TRBV5-4 and TRBJ2-4, is ETGVTQSPTHLIKTRGQQVTLRCSSQSGHNTVSWYQQALGQGPQFIFQYYREEENGRGNFPPRFSGLQFPNYSSELNVNALELDDSALYLCASSGGQEIIKNIQYFGAGTRLSVL.